The 5 T cell receptor beta chains below were found in one sample sequenced in a study of shared clonotypes between healthy human individuals. The method was immunoSEQ multiplex PCR; TCRdb's version includes in-frame clones alone and lacks a portion of them. The sample includes about 2.4 million clones, around nine tenths of them seen just once. Source material: naive CD4+ T cells sorted from blood. The subset is: CD45RA+ positively selected. Receptor source: a man between 18 and 29 years old in good health.

The gene calls are TRBV28 and TRBJ2-7; unclear D gene. The CDR3 extends over 13 amino acids. Trimming cost V 11 bases and J 4 bases, with 18 bases left between them. CDR1 and CDR2 (germline): MDHEN, SYDVKM. The CDR3 loop is CASRTQNKYEQYF. The CDR3 DNA sequence: TGTGCCTCAAGGACCCAGAATAAATACGAGCAGTACTTC.

The chain carries TRBV9 and TRBJ1-5, with D perhaps matching TRBD1 (5 bases). V was cut by 0 bases and J by 3 bases, with 7 bases left in between. This CDR3 spans 14 amino acids. CDR1 and CDR2 (germline): SGDLS, YYNGEE. CDR3 region: CASSVGDPNQPQHF. The CDR3 DNA follows: TGTGCCAGCAGCGTAGGGGACCCCAATCAGCCCCAGCATTTT.

CDR3 bases: TGTGCCATCACTAGCACATCCCCACGAGCTAACTATGGCTACACCTTC. It specifies CAITSTSPRANYGYTF. The chain uses TRBV10-3 and TRBJ1-2; D is unclear. The CDR3 loop spans 16 amino acids. Trimming pared 7 bases from V and 0 bases from J, leaving 18 bases between. The germline gives CDR1 ENHRY, CDR2 SYGVKD.

As for this clone: The sample carries other DNA sequences with the same CDR3. The V gene is TRBV4-3, the J gene TRBJ2-7; 7 nucleotides align to TRBD2. This CDR3 spans 15 amino acids. Per the germline V gene, CDR1 is LGHNA and CDR2 is YSLEER. V lost 0 bases to trimming and J lost 2 bases; unmatched junction nucleotides: 4. Written as DNA, the CDR3 is TGCGCCAGCAGCCAAGATCTCGGGGGGACCTACGAGCAGTACTTC. Translating gives CASSQDLGGTYEQYF.

The V call is TRBV4-2, the J call TRBJ2-3, with D maybe TRBD1 (6 bases). CDR1 is LGHNA, CDR2 YNFKEQ, per germline. The CDR3 has 17 amino acids. Trimming pared 2 bases from V and 3 bases from J, leaving 18 bases between. CDR3 sequence reads: CASSQLVQGRGTDTQYF. The CDR3 bases are TGTGCCAGCAGCCAACTCGTACAGGGTAGGGGGACAGATACGCAGTATTTT.